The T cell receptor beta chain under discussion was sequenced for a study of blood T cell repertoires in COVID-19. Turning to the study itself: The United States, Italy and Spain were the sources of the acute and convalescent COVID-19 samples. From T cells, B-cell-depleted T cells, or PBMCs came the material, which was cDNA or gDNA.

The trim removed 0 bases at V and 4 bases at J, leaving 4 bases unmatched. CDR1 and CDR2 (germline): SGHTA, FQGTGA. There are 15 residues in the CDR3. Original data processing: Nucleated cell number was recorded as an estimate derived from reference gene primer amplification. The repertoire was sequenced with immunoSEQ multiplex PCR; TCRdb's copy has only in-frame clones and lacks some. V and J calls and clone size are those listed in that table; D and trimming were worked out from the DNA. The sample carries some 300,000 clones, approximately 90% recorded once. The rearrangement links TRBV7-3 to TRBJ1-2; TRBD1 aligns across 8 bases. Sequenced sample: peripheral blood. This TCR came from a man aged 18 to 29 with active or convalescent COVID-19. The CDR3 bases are TGTGCCAGCAGCTTAACGGCAGGGGGCGTCTATGGCTACACCTTC. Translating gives CASSLTAGGVYGYTF. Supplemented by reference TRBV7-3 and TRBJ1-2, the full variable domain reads GAGVSQTPSNKVTEKGKYVELRCDPISGHTALYWYRQSLGQGPEFLIYFQGTGAADDSGLPNDRFFAVRPEGSVSTLKIQRTERGDSAVYLCASSLTAGGVYGYTFGSGTRLTVV.